The text below deals with one T cell receptor beta chain. What it binds is unknown. This sample was taken from a study of shared clonotypes between healthy human individuals. About the study: CD4 naive cells filled three plates per donor, CD4 memory three, CD8 naive two and CD8 memory one.

Study-level points and caveats: Larger estimated richness was generally seen in naive subsets than in memory subsets.

Here immunoSEQ multiplex PCR was the method, and the copy in TCRdb shows in-frame clones only, minus some. In the table there are hundreds of thousands of clones, roughly 98% of which are singletons. Trimming left V 4 bases short and J 9 bases short, with 20 bases between. The CDR3 is 15 amino acids. Germline lookup yields CDR1 SGHDT and CDR2 YYEEEE. In the naive CD8 group, cells lacked CD45RO and were positively selected for CCR7, so terminally differentiated effector memory CD45RA+ cells were left out. The chain joins TRBV5-6 to TRBJ2-1; D gene ambiguous. The clonotype was recovered from a man under 40 in good health. Sequencing was performed on naive CD8+ T cells sorted from blood. The CDR3 sequence: CASSPRFWPSGEQFF. The CDR3 nucleotides read TGTGCCAGCAGCCCAAGGTTCTGGCCCTCGGGTGAGCAGTTCTTC.